This T cell receptor beta chain is from a study of blood T cell repertoires in COVID-19. Cohort 3 donors were reported recovered after two negative PCRs, clearance, or symptom resolution. The CDR3 covers 11 residues. Trimming removed 6 bases from V and 9 bases from J, with 9 bases in between. Germline CDR1 SEHNR, CDR2 FQNEAQ (reference sequence). Here immunoSEQ multiplex PCR was the method, and the copy in TCRdb shows in-frame clones only, minus some. The data show 200,000 to 250,000 clones, approximately 80% seen once. Sequencing was performed on PBMCs or T cells enriched from blood (not recorded which). The sequence was collected from a man aged 55 to 70 who had recovered from COVID-19. V gene TRBV7-9 combines with J gene TRBJ2-1; D possibly corresponds to TRBD1 (5 bases). The CDR3 region is CASRRDSEQFF. In nucleotides, the CDR3 is TGTGCCAGCAGGCGTGACAGTGAGCAGTTCTTC. Complete variable domain (other parts from reference TRBV7-9 and TRBJ2-1): DTGVSQNPRHKITKRGQNVTFRCDPISEHNRLYWYRQTLGQGPEFLTYFQNEAQLEKSRLLSDRFSAERPKGSFSTLEIQRTEQGDSAMYLCASRRDSEQFFGPGTRLTVL.